A single sample gave rise to the 21 T cell receptor beta chains below, sequenced in a study of cytomegalovirus exposure and HLA in healthy donors. 13 Jbeta primers and 60 Vbeta primers were used for the PCR. Using immunoSEQ multiplex PCR, the repertoire was profiled, and TCRdb retains in-frame clones only, with some absent. The sample includes around 120,000 clones, around 73% of them seen just once. The sequenced material came from PBMCs. These receptor sequences come from a human donor in good health.

The chain carries TRBV6-1 and TRBJ2-7; possible D gene TRBD1, 6 bases. The CDR3 extends over 13 amino acids. CDR1 is MNHNS, CDR2 SASEGT, per germline. V lost 7 bases, J lost 4 bases, and 14 bases lay in between. For the CDR3, the DNA is TGTGCCAGCACGTTGGGACAACTTTACGAGCAGTACTTC. Its translation: CASTLGQLYEQYF.

V usage is TRBV5-1 and J usage is TRBJ2-5; 12 bases match TRBD1. The CDR3 sequence is 16 residues long. Germline loops: CDR1 SGHRS, CDR2 YFSETQ. V lost 0 bases to trimming and J lost 5 bases; unmatched junction nucleotides: 5. The CDR3 is CASSLGDRGLEETQYF. Written as DNA, the CDR3 is TGCGCCAGCAGCTTGGGGGACAGGGGGCTGGAGGAGACCCAGTACTTC.

This clone was seen a handful of times. The chain recombines TRBV6-1 with TRBJ1-1; 7 nucleotides agree with TRBD1. Germline V CDR1 and CDR2: MNHNS, SASEGT. V was pared by 3 bases and J by 3 bases, with 4 bases of the junction left unmatched. CDR3 length: 14 residues. Written as DNA, the CDR3 is TGTGCCAGCAGTGAGGGACAGTGGGACACTGAAGCTTTCTTT. Its protein is CASSEGQWDTEAFF.

The rearrangement uses TRBV7-2 and TRBJ2-7; the match to TRBD1 covers 8 bases. The CDR3 length is 14 residues. With 5 bases clipped from V and 5 bases from J, the junction kept 8 bases outside the gene matches. The germline V gene has CDR1 SGHTA and CDR2 FQGNSA. The CDR3 loop reads CASSPTGQGHEQYF. The CDR3 region has the DNA TGTGCCAGCAGCCCCACAGGACAGGGCCACGAGCAGTACTTC.

This chain joins TRBV30 and TRBJ2-3, with 9 bases fitting TRBD2. The CDR3 is made up of 16 amino acids. Germline V gene sequence: CDR1 GTSNPN, CDR2 SVGIG (reference sequence). The V gene end was trimmed by 3 bases and the J gene end by 4 bases; junction bases not matched to a gene: 11. CDR3 nucleotide sequence: TGTGCCTGGAGCGTTTCCTTAGCGGGGGAGGCAGATACGCAGTATTTT. This sequence encodes CAWSVSLAGEADTQYF.

V gene TRBV4-3 combines with J gene TRBJ2-7, with D perhaps matching TRBD2 (5 bases). CDR3 length: 15 amino acids. From germline, CDR1 is LGHNA and CDR2 YSLEER. V dropped 3 bases and J dropped 4 bases, with 16 bases sitting between them. The CDR3 DNA is TGCGCCAGCAGCCATGCGCGGGCGGCACCATACGAGCAGTACTTC. Translation gives CASSHARAAPYEQYF.

The chain recombines TRBV6-4 with TRBJ2-7, with TRBD1 identical over 10 bases. The CDR3 runs to 13 residues. Germline CDR1 and CDR2: MRHNA and SNTAGT. With 8 bases clipped from V and 3 bases from J, the junction kept 4 bases outside the gene matches. Here the CDR3 reads CASGRDRGYEQYF. The CDR3 nucleotides read TGTGCCAGCGGTCGGGACAGGGGCTACGAGCAGTACTTC.

This clone was detected only once. The chain employs TRBV7-8 and TRBJ2-5; TRBD1 matches 9 bases. CDR3 length: 17 amino acids. V shed 5 bases and J 4 bases; nucleotides not matched to a gene: 14. Germline-derived CDR1 and CDR2 are SGHVS and FQNEAQ. The chain's CDR3 is CASSPRRDREYGETQYF. Written as DNA, the CDR3 is TGTGCCAGCAGCCCGCGTCGGGACAGGGAGTATGGAGAGACCCAGTACTTC. Complete variable domain (other parts from reference TRBV7-8 and TRBJ2-5): GAGVSQSPRYKVAKRGQDVALRCDPISGHVSLFWYQQALGQGPEFLTYFQNEAQLDKSGLPSDRFFAERPEGSVSTLKIQRTQQEDSAVYLCASSPRRDREYGETQYFGPGTRLLVL.

This clone has a handful of counts. The V call is TRBV18, the J call TRBJ2-7; TRBD1 might be the D (6 bases). The V gene lost 3 bases and the J gene lost 2 bases, with 11 bases spanning the gap. Germline V gene data show CDR1 as KGHSH and CDR2 as LQKENI. The CDR3 spans 14 residues. The CDR3 protein is CASSPKTGTYEQYF. The CDR3 nucleotides read TGTGCCAGCTCACCGAAGACAGGCACCTACGAGCAGTACTTC.

The V and J genes are TRBV19 and TRBJ1-2, with TRBD1 matching 7 bases. In germline, CDR1 is LNHDA, CDR2 SQIVND (reference sequence). The CDR3 consists of 16 residues. The J segment lost 4 bases and the V segment lost 0 bases, leaving 8 bases of the junction unmatched. DNA of the CDR3: TGTGCCAGTAGTATAGATCTCCAGGGGGTGGTCTATGGCTACACCTTC. Translating gives CASSIDLQGVVYGYTF. The full variable domain, completed using reference TRBV19 and TRBJ1-2, is DGGITQSPKYLFRKEGQNVTLSCEQNLNHDAMYWYRQDPGQGLRLIYYSQIVNDFQKGDIAEGYSVSREKKESFPLTVTSAQKNPTAFYLCASSIDLQGVVYGYTFGSGTRLTVV.

V is TRBV29-1 and J is TRBJ2-7; 8 positions match TRBD2. Trimming cost V 4 bases and J 7 bases; bases outside gene matches: 9. The germline gives CDR1 SQVTM, CDR2 ANQGSEA. The CDR3 length is 13 residues. The CDR3: CSVVPAGVVEQYF. The CDR3 coding sequence is TGCAGCGTTGTACCAGCGGGAGTCGTAGAGCAGTACTTC.

V and J are TRBV9 and TRBJ2-1; TRBD2 agrees at 12 bases. V was clipped by 4 bases and J by 2 bases; unmatched bases: 7. This CDR3 spans 17 amino acids. Germline loops: CDR1 SGDLS, CDR2 YYNGEE. CDR3 sequence: CASSPQLAGGPYNEQFF. Here the CDR3 DNA reads TGTGCCAGCAGCCCTCAACTAGCGGGAGGTCCCTACAATGAGCAGTTCTTC. Full variable domain (outside the CDR3, taken from reference TRBV9 and TRBJ2-1): DSGVTQTPKHLITATGQRVTLRCSPRSGDLSVYWYQQSLDQGLQFLIQYYNGEERAKGNILERFSAQQFPDLHSELNLSSLELGDSALYFCASSPQLAGGPYNEQFFGPGTRLTVL.

V gene TRBV6-6 combines with J gene TRBJ1-4; 8 bases line up with TRBD1. CDR1 and CDR2 (germline): MNHNY, SVGAGI (reference sequence). This CDR3 region has 14 residues. V lost 6 bases to trimming and J lost 7 bases; unmatched junction nucleotides: 7. This CDR3 reads CASSRTGKFEKLFF. The CDR3 DNA reads as TGTGCCAGCAGCAGGACAGGGAAGTTTGAAAAACTGTTTTTT.

CDR3 bases: TGCAGCGTGGCACCCGGGACAGGGTTAGACGGGGAGCTGTTTTTT. This translates into CSVAPGTGLDGELFF. The chain recombines TRBV29-1 with TRBJ2-2, with 9 bases matching TRBD1. Germline loops: CDR1 SQVTM, CDR2 ANQGSEA. Trimming took 6 bases from V and 7 from J; bases not matched to a gene: 12. This CDR3 region has 15 residues.

V gene TRBV4-3 combines with J gene TRBJ2-1; 9 nucleotides line up with TRBD2. Germline V gene data show CDR1 as LGHNA and CDR2 as YSLEER. The length of the CDR3 is 16 residues. V was clipped by 5 bases and J by 4 bases; unmatched bases: 9. CDR3 nucleotides: TGCGCCAGCAGCTTACTAGCGGGTCCGGGTTACAATGAGCAGTTCTTC. This translates into CASSLLAGPGYNEQFF.

A few counts support this clone. The chain joins TRBV28 to TRBJ2-4; possibly TRBD2 for D (7 bases). The V end lost 1 base, the J end lost 11 bases, and 21 bases lay between the germline ends. CDR3 length: 16 residues. Germline assignment: CDR1 MDHEN and CDR2 SYDVKM. For the CDR3, the DNA is TGTGCCAGCAGTTTATCCCTAATTTCTAGGGGGAGGGTTCAGTACTTC. Protein sequence: CASSLSLISRGRVQYF.

This clone has more than one count but fewer than ten. This chain links TRBV7-2 with TRBJ2-2; the match to TRBD2 covers 8 bases. This CDR3 region has 15 residues. Germline V CDR1 and CDR2: SGHTA, FQGNSA. The J segment lost 3 bases and the V segment lost 2 bases, leaving 2 bases of the junction unmatched. For the CDR3, the DNA is TGTGCCAGCAGCTTACAAGCGGGAGACACCGGGGAGCTGTTTTTT. This gives the protein CASSLQAGDTGELFF.

The rearrangement links TRBV4-2 to TRBJ2-1; 9 bases map to TRBD2. J was trimmed by 0 bases and V by 0 bases; bases with no gene match: 3. Germline V gene data show CDR1 as LGHNA and CDR2 as YNFKEQ. The CDR3 is 17 residues long. CDR3 sequence (DNA): TGTGCCAGCAGCCAAGATACGACTAGCGGCTCCTACAATGAGCAGTTCTTC. As protein: CASSQDTTSGSYNEQFF.

This clone was seen only a few times. J is TRBJ1-3 and V is TRBV4-2; D perhaps matches TRBD1 (6 bases). V was trimmed by 0 bases and J by 3 bases, leaving 9 bases between them. Germline V CDR1 and CDR2: LGHNA, YNFKEQ. CDR3 size: 15 residues. CDR3 DNA: TGTGCCAGCAGCCAAGAAACAGGGTATGGAAACACCATATATTTT. This gives the protein CASSQETGYGNTIYF.

The CDR3 DNA reads as TGCAGCGAGAGGACTAGCGGGGGACCCAATGAGCAGTTCTTC. It codes for CSERTSGGPNEQFF. V is TRBV29-1 and J is TRBJ2-1, with 13 bases that match TRBD2. Germline CDR1 is SQVTM and CDR2 is ANQGSEA. The trim removed 7 bases at V and 6 bases at J, leaving 6 bases unmatched. This CDR3 has 14 residues.

This clone appeared a single time. The chain employs TRBV7-8 and TRBJ2-5, with TRBD2 identical over 10 bases. The germline V gene has CDR1 SGHVS and CDR2 FQNEAQ. This CDR3 has 17 residues. The trim removed 4 bases at V and 4 bases at J, leaving 12 bases unmatched. The CDR3 region has the DNA TGTGCCAGCAGCTCACGGGGTAGCGGGGGGCTTATAGAGACCCAGTACTTC. It encodes CASSSRGSGGLIETQYF.